The clone carrying this TCR beta chain was recorded only once. Its antigen is not known. The data were obtained in a study of cytomegalovirus exposure and HLA in healthy donors. CDR3 length equals 15 residues. The J segment lost 4 bases and the V segment lost 0 bases, leaving 6 bases of the junction unmatched. The germline V gene has CDR1 SGHRS and CDR2 YFSETQ. Regarding the study as a whole: Specific recognition of CMV antigens was confirmed in vitro for three chains (all CMV-associated).

The PCR ran on 60 Vbeta and 13 Jbeta primers. The authors' processing: Counted up in a later analysis, unique TCR beta chains came to about 80 million, with about 10 million shared. Sequencing was performed with immunoSEQ multiplex PCR; in TCRdb, only in-frame clones are kept and a portion is missing. The DNA was the basis for D and trimming; V, J and clone size are from that table. The table records 150,000 to 250,000 clones, approximately 79% of them present only once. The genes are TRBV5-1 and TRBJ2-7, with TRBD1 matching 8 bases. The sequencing sample was made of PBMCs. The receptor's source is a girl between 5 and 17 years old in good health and CMV-seropositive. This chain's CDR3 is CASSLDTGGVYEQYF. CDR3 DNA sequence: TGCGCCAGCAGCTTGGACACAGGGGGTGTATACGAGCAGTACTTC.